The 32 T cell receptor beta chains listed next were all sequenced from one sample in a study of neoadjuvant anti-PD-1 for oral cavity cancer. Some clones are missing from TCRdb's copy, which holds only in-frame ones; the method was immunoSEQ multiplex PCR. The top ten hold over 3% of the sample, which has tens of thousands of clones, under 85% seen once. The sample in question was PBMCs, obtained before nivolumab (anti-PD-1) treatment. The receptors here all came from a person aged 35-79 years with oral cavity squamous cell carcinoma.

J is TRBJ2-7 and V is TRBV6-5; the match to TRBD2 covers 10 bases. The germline V gene has CDR1 MNHEY and CDR2 SVGAGI. This CDR3 comprises 12 residues. Trimming removed 8 bases from V and 4 bases from J; junction bases left unmatched: 2. Here the CDR3 reads CASASGSYEQYF. DNA of the CDR3: TGTGCCAGCGCTAGCGGGAGTTACGAGCAGTACTTC.

This chain uses TRBV7-6 with TRBJ2-3; D call uncertain. Trimming shortened V by 5 bases and J by 6 bases, and 9 bases separated the two germline ends. Per the germline V gene, CDR1 is SGHVS and CDR2 is FNYEAQ. The CDR3 loop spans 12 amino acids. CDR3 protein: CASSPNDDTQYF. The CDR3 nucleotides are TGTGCCAGCAGCCCCAATGATGATACGCAGTATTTT.

This sequence joins TRBV19 and TRBJ2-3; D may match TRBD1 or TRBD2 (5 bases each). Germline assignment: CDR1 LNHDA and CDR2 SQIVND (reference sequence). The CDR3 is made up of 15 amino acids. V was pared by 7 bases and J by 0 bases, with 14 bases between. In DNA, the CDR3 is TGTGCCAGTACCTCCGGGACCGAGAGCACAGATACGCAGTATTTT. It yields the protein CASTSGTESTDTQYF.

The CDR3 spells CASSSPAADYTF. The CDR3 DNA sequence: TGTGCCAGCAGCTCCCCCGCAGCAGACTACACCTTC. This chain uses TRBV5-4 with TRBJ1-2; D unresolved. The length of the CDR3 is 12 residues. V lost 3 bases to trimming and J lost 10 bases, with 13 bases between them. Germline V gene sequence: CDR1 SGHNT, CDR2 YYREEE (reference sequence). Supplemented by reference TRBV5-4 and TRBJ1-2, the full variable domain reads ETGVTQSPTHLIKTRGQQVTLRCSSQSGHNTVSWYQQALGQGPQFIFQYYREEENGRGNFPPRFSGLQFPNYSSELNVNALELDDSALYLCASSSPAADYTFGSGTRLTVV.

The chain joins TRBV27 to TRBJ2-7; tentatively, D is TRBD1 (5 bases). Germline V gene data show CDR1 as MNHEY and CDR2 as SMNVEV (reference sequence). The germline V and J ends were trimmed by 0 bases and 0 bases, with 9 bases remaining between them. CDR3 size: 15 residues. Written as DNA, the CDR3 is TGTGCCAGCAGTTTATCGACAGTTTCCTCCTACGAGCAGTACTTC. It translates to CASSLSTVSSYEQYF.

This chain uses TRBV28 with TRBJ1-5; 8 positions agree with TRBD1. The germline CDR1 and CDR2 sequences are MDHEN and SYDVKM. V was clipped by 5 bases and J by 4 bases; unmatched bases: 13. CDR3 length equals 17 residues. CDR3 in DNA: TGTGCCAGCAGTCCCCAGCCAAGGACAGGGCTAAATCAGCCCCAGCATTTT. Translated: CASSPQPRTGLNQPQHF.

The chain has TRBV6-5 and TRBJ2-1, with 7 bases lining up with TRBD2. Per the germline V gene, CDR1 is MNHEY and CDR2 is SVGAGI. Losses at the gene ends were 3 bases for V and 2 bases for J; bases not matched to a gene: 7. This CDR3 has 16 residues. This CDR3 reads CASSYSSGNPYNEQFF. Written as DNA, the CDR3 is TGTGCCAGCAGTTATTCTAGCGGCAACCCCTACAATGAGCAGTTCTTC.

The rearrangement uses TRBV6-5 and TRBJ1-2, with D possibly being TRBD1 (5 bases). V lost 6 bases, J lost 2 bases, and 10 bases lay in between. Germline values: CDR1 MNHEY, CDR2 SVGAGI. CDR3 length: 13 residues. CDR3 residues: CASSLRQNYGYTF. CDR3 bases: TGTGCCAGCAGCCTTCGACAGAACTATGGCTACACCTTC.

The chain joins TRBV7-8 to TRBJ2-1; D remains ambiguous. Germline V gene data show CDR1 as SGHVS and CDR2 as FQNEAQ. V lost 1 base, J lost 0 bases, and 13 bases lay in between. The CDR3 runs to 17 residues. CDR3 in DNA: TGTGCCAGCAGCTTAGTGGCCGGGCTGAGCTCCTACAATGAGCAGTTCTTC. Residues: CASSLVAGLSSYNEQFF. The full variable domain, its missing parts supplied by reference TRBV7-8 and TRBJ2-1, is GAGVSQSPRYKVAKRGQDVALRCDPISGHVSLFWYQQALGQGPEFLTYFQNEAQLDKSGLPSDRFFAERPEGSVSTLKIQRTQQEDSAVYLCASSLVAGLSSYNEQFFGPGTRLTVL.

This clone was seen a single time. This sequence joins TRBV5-5 and TRBJ2-5; 7 bases align to TRBD1. CDR3 length: 12 residues. The V and J ends lost 5 bases and 13 bases, in that order; junction bases with no gene match: 11. Germline CDR1 SGHKS, CDR2 YYEKEE (reference sequence). The CDR3 sequence is CASRREQGPGYF. CDR3 nucleotides: TGTGCCAGCAGGCGTGAACAGGGGCCCGGGTACTTC.

V and J are TRBV11-2 and TRBJ2-7, with 7 positions matching TRBD1. The CDR3 consists of 13 residues. From germline, CDR1 is SGHAT and CDR2 FQNNGV. With V trimmed by 3 bases and J by 3 bases, 2 bases remained unmatched. The CDR3 sequence: CASSLSGGYEQYF. The DNA for the CDR3 is TGTGCCAGCAGCTTGTCAGGGGGCTACGAGCAGTACTTC.

This clone was seen more than once but under ten times. V is TRBV27 and J is TRBJ1-2; tentative D call: TRBD1 (5 bases). CDR3 size: 14 residues. The V gene's germline CDR1 is MNHEY and CDR2 SMNVEV (reference sequence). V gave up 3 bases and J gave up 6 bases, with 14 bases separating them. DNA of the CDR3: TGTGCCAGCAGTTTCGGGCAGGGTGGAAATGGCTACACCTTC. Translating it yields CASSFGQGGNGYTF.

The chain has TRBV15 and TRBJ1-3; D gene uncertain. V shed 5 bases and J shed 0 bases, with 17 bases lying between them. CDR3 length equals 17 residues. CDR1 LNHNV and CDR2 YYDKDF come from the germline V gene (reference sequence). CDR3 in amino acids: CATSGIQAGISGNTIYF. DNA for the CDR3: TGTGCCACCAGCGGAATCCAGGCGGGGATCTCTGGAAACACCATATATTTT. The whole variable domain, filled in from reference TRBV15 and TRBJ1-3, reads DAMVIQNPRYQVTQFGKPVTLSCSQTLNHNVMYWYQQKSSQAPKLLFHYYDKDFNNEADTPDNFQSRRPNTSFCFLDIRSPGLGDTAMYLCATSGIQAGISGNTIYFGEGSWLTVV.

Only a few counts were recorded for this clone. CDR3 residues: CASSEQIGTYNEQFF. In DNA, the CDR3 is TGTGCCAGCAGTGAACAAATAGGGACCTACAATGAGCAGTTCTTC. J is TRBJ2-1 and V is TRBV25-1; no clear D gene. V lost 2 bases and J 2 bases, leaving 10 bases between the germline ends. The CDR3 totals 15 residues. Germline V gives CDR1 MGHDK, CDR2 SYGVNS.

The chain has TRBV11-2 and TRBJ2-5; D ambiguous. The CDR3 length is 13 residues. Trimming removed 3 bases from V and 5 bases from J, with 10 bases in between. The V gene's germline CDR1 is SGHAT and CDR2 FQNNGV. CDR3 nucleotide sequence: TGTGCCAGCAGCTTGTCCCAGAAGGAGACCCAGTACTTC. Protein product: CASSLSQKETQYF.

This chain uses TRBV5-4 with TRBJ2-7; TRBD2 matches 12 bases. Germline V lookup: CDR1 SGHNT, CDR2 YYREEE (reference sequence). The CDR3 length is 15 residues. J lost 11 bases, V lost 4 bases, and 13 bases had no gene match. The CDR3 protein is CASSTTSGRSRVEYF. The DNA for the CDR3 is TGTGCCAGCAGCACCACTAGCGGGAGGTCCCGCGTCGAGTACTTC.

The gene calls are TRBV4-1 and TRBJ2-1; TRBD2 might be the D (6 bases). The CDR3 is made up of 15 amino acids. Germline V gives CDR1 MGHRA, CDR2 YSYEKL. Trimming removed 3 bases from V and 6 bases from J, with 15 bases in between. CDR3 protein: CASSHGTLRTNEQFF. The CDR3, as DNA: TGCGCCAGCAGCCATGGGACTCTCCGTACCAATGAGCAGTTCTTC.

The CDR3, as DNA: TGTGCCAGCAGCTTAGGGACAGGGGAGGAGACCCAGTACTTC. It is translated as CASSLGTGEETQYF. The rearrangement uses TRBV13 and TRBJ2-5; 8 bases are shared with TRBD1. There are 14 residues in the CDR3. V lost 0 bases to trimming and J lost 5 bases; unmatched junction nucleotides: 2. The V gene's germline CDR1 is PRHDT and CDR2 FYEKMQ (reference sequence).

The chain employs TRBV29-1 and TRBJ1-3; no firm D call. The CDR3 has 14 amino acids. V gave up 3 bases and J gave up 4 bases, with 13 bases separating them. Looked up from germline, CDR1 is SQVTM and CDR2 is ANQGSEA. The CDR3 bases are TGCAGCGTTGATGGCGGTTTTGAAGGAAACACCATATATTTT. Amino acid sequence: CSVDGGFEGNTIYF.

The CDR3 DNA reads as TGTGCCAGTAGTATACTAGCGGGAGTCGGGGAGCTGTTTTTT. Translation gives CASSILAGVGELFF. The chain joins TRBV19 to TRBJ2-2; TRBD2 agrees at 10 bases. CDR1 and CDR2 (germline): LNHDA, SQIVND (reference sequence). The CDR3 runs to 14 residues. V gave up 2 bases and J gave up 7 bases; unmatched junction bases: 1.

V gene TRBV10-3 combines with J gene TRBJ2-7; 11 bases are a match to TRBD2. V shed 3 bases and J 5 bases; nucleotides not matched to a gene: 3. Germline loops: CDR1 ENHRY, CDR2 SYGVKD. The CDR3 is 14 residues long. The CDR3 DNA is TGTGCCATCAGTGAACTAGCGGGAGTGGACGAGCAGTACTTC. Protein product: CAISELAGVDEQYF.

The rearrangement uses TRBV4-1 and TRBJ2-7; TRBD1 might be the D (5 bases). V was clipped by 0 bases and J by 1 base, with 10 bases between them. Germline CDR1 is MGHRA and CDR2 is YSYEKL. The CDR3 length is 15 residues. The CDR3 is CASSQELGLSYEQYF. CDR3 DNA: TGCGCCAGCAGCCAAGAGCTGGGGCTTTCCTACGAGCAGTACTTC.

The chain has TRBV27 and TRBJ2-3; TRBD2 matches at 7 bases. Germline V lookup: CDR1 MNHEY, CDR2 SMNVEV (reference sequence). The CDR3 spans 14 residues. Trimming cost V 5 bases and J 2 bases; bases outside gene matches: 4. CDR3 amino acids: CASSLGLLTDTQYF. The CDR3 DNA sequence: TGTGCCAGCAGTCTGGGACTACTCACAGATACGCAGTATTTT.

The genes are TRBV30 and TRBJ2-1; 7 bases fit TRBD2. The CDR3 runs 21 residues. V gave up 5 bases and J gave up 7 bases; unmatched junction bases: 32. CDR1 and CDR2 (germline): GTSNPN, SVGIG (reference sequence). CDR3 coding DNA: TGTGCCTGGTACGGGAACCGGGGCCATAAGGGCGGGAGAACCGATCGGAATGAGCAGTTCTTC. Its translation is CAWYGNRGHKGGRTDRNEQFF.

CDR3 sequence reads: CASSTLRVRQPQHF. The CDR3, as DNA: TGTGCCAGCAGCACCCTAAGAGTCAGGCAGCCCCAGCATTTT. The V call is TRBV21-1, the J call TRBJ1-5; the D call of TRBD1 is as the table states it, not checked on the DNA. TRBV21-1 is flagged as a pseudogene. The length of the CDR3 is 14 residues.

In this sample, this clone turned up once. The genes are TRBV19 and TRBJ2-5; 7 positions agree with TRBD2. CDR3 size: 15 residues. The trim removed 4 bases at V and 2 bases at J, leaving 7 bases unmatched. Germline V gene sequence: CDR1 LNHDA, CDR2 SQIVND (reference sequence). CDR3: CASSKLGGGQETQYF. For the CDR3, the DNA is TGTGCCAGTAGTAAGCTGGGGGGAGGGCAAGAGACCCAGTACTTC.

This sequence joins TRBV5-1 and TRBJ1-2; 8 bases align to TRBD1. The CDR3 contains 14 residues. J gave up 4 bases and V 3 bases, and 5 bases lay outside the gene matches. Per germline, CDR1 SGHRS and CDR2 YFSETQ. In DNA, the CDR3 is TGCGCCAGCAGCTCGGGACAGGAGAGCTATGGCTACACCTTC. It codes for CASSSGQESYGYTF.

The chain has TRBV2 and TRBJ2-4; 11 positions match TRBD2. Trimming took 5 bases from V and 6 from J; bases not matched to a gene: 6. The germline gives CDR1 SNHLY, CDR2 FYNNEI. This CDR3 has 15 amino acids. The chain's CDR3 is CASSTTSGIGNIQYF. As DNA, the CDR3 is TGTGCCAGCAGTACGACTAGCGGGATTGGAAACATTCAGTACTTC.

In its sample, this clone was seen once. Written as DNA, the CDR3 is TGTGCCTGGAGTGCGACGATTGCCTATGGCTACACCTTC. It codes for CAWSATIAYGYTF. The rearrangement joins TRBV30 to TRBJ1-2; D remains ambiguous. V shed 1 base and J shed 4 bases, with 10 bases lying between them. This CDR3 region has 13 residues. Germline CDR1 reads GTSNPN; CDR2 reads SVGIG (reference sequence).

This rearrangement joins TRBV5-1 to TRBJ1-2; 7 nucleotides line up with TRBD1. With V trimmed by 4 bases and J by 4 bases, 4 bases remained unmatched. Germline V lookup: CDR1 SGHRS, CDR2 YFSETQ. The CDR3 spans 13 residues. This CDR3 is CASSQGTAYGYTF. CDR3 DNA: TGCGCCAGCAGCCAGGGGACAGCCTATGGCTACACCTTC.

Of note for this clone: This sample includes further DNA sequences coding for the same CDR3. This chain links TRBV7-2 with TRBJ2-3; D gene uncertain. There are 11 residues in the CDR3. V was shortened by 3 bases and J by 4 bases, with 2 bases between the two germline ends. Germline values: CDR1 SGHTA, CDR2 FQGNSA. The CDR3 sequence: CASSFSDTQYF. The CDR3 region has the DNA TGTGCCAGCAGCTTTTCAGATACGCAGTATTTT.

The V and J genes are TRBV10-2 and TRBJ1-1; D gene unclear. Trimming pared 5 bases from V and 5 bases from J, leaving 6 bases between. The CDR3 is 11 amino acids. Germline V gene data show CDR1 as WSHSY and CDR2 as SAAADI. For the CDR3, the DNA is TGCGCCAGCAGTCAGGTTACTGAAGCTTTCTTT. Protein: CASSQVTEAFF.